This T cell receptor beta chain came from a study of T cells in Graves' hyperthyroidism and ophthalmopathy. Points from the study as a whole: Ophthalmopathy and stable hyperthyroidism were separated by a 13 V-J model. Prediction of ophthalmopathy progression came a median around 7.1 months pre-onset.

This clonotype was recorded at least ten times. Its cognate antigen is unknown. Regions amplified from RNA transcripts were the TCR beta CDR3 regions. The HTBI set primed first-round TCR CDR3 RT-PCR. MiXCR, applied by TCRdb to the multiplex PCR reads, yields one record per CDR3 protein. This sample yields about 840,000 distinct CDR3 sequences, of which about 38% are seen a single time; approximately 10% belongs to the top ten. Germline CDR1 reads SGHVS; CDR2 reads FNYEAQ. The CDR3 sequence is 15 residues long. The ends lost 4 bases at V and 4 bases at J; junction bases unmatched: 6. Together with thyroid ultrasound, orbital computed tomography, serum thyroxine and TRAb, clinical symptoms were used for diagnoses.

The gene calls are TRBV7-6 and TRBJ2-7, with 11 positions matching TRBD2. This receptor was obtained from a man aged 18 to 30 with Graves' hyperthyroidism. Sequences were obtained from blood. The CDR3 here is CASSSRLAGLYEQYF. CDR3 in DNA: TGTGCCAGCAGCTCCCGACTAGCGGGACTTTACGAGCAGTACTTC.